The T cell receptor (beta chain) described here comes from a study of technical replicates of blood from a handful of donors (dated by TCRdb to the late 2010s). To prepare the library, the immunoSEQ multiplex PCR assay was applied. The clones in this table, taken by TCRdb from immuneACCESS, are in-frame only. Not every clone is retained; where verified, under half of the shortfall comes from an unresolved V gene, and the cause of the rest is unknown. The sample data list roughly 70,000 clones, and approximately 93% of these were observed just once. The ten largest clones take up about 0.4% of the sample. As concerns this clone: Its antigen is still unknown. Per-base quality was not reported, and no clone a single base away is much larger than it.

V and J are truncated by 3 bases and 0 bases respectively, leaving an intervening sequence of 6 bases. CDR1 and CDR2 were assigned from the germline V gene as SGHNT and YENEEA. Spanning cysteine to phenylalanine, the CDR3 consists of 14 amino acids. Left in the record is the CDR3 DNA by itself, 42 bases read in frame from the first base. Sample: T cells isolated from PBMCs. The rearranged segments are TRBV11-3 and TRBJ1-3; perhaps TRBD1 is the D gene, with 5 bases matching. This TCR came from a human donor in good health. The DNA sequence is as follows: TGTGCCAGCAGCTTCGGGGGCTCTGGAAACACCATATATTTT. Its protein is CASSFGGSGNTIYF.